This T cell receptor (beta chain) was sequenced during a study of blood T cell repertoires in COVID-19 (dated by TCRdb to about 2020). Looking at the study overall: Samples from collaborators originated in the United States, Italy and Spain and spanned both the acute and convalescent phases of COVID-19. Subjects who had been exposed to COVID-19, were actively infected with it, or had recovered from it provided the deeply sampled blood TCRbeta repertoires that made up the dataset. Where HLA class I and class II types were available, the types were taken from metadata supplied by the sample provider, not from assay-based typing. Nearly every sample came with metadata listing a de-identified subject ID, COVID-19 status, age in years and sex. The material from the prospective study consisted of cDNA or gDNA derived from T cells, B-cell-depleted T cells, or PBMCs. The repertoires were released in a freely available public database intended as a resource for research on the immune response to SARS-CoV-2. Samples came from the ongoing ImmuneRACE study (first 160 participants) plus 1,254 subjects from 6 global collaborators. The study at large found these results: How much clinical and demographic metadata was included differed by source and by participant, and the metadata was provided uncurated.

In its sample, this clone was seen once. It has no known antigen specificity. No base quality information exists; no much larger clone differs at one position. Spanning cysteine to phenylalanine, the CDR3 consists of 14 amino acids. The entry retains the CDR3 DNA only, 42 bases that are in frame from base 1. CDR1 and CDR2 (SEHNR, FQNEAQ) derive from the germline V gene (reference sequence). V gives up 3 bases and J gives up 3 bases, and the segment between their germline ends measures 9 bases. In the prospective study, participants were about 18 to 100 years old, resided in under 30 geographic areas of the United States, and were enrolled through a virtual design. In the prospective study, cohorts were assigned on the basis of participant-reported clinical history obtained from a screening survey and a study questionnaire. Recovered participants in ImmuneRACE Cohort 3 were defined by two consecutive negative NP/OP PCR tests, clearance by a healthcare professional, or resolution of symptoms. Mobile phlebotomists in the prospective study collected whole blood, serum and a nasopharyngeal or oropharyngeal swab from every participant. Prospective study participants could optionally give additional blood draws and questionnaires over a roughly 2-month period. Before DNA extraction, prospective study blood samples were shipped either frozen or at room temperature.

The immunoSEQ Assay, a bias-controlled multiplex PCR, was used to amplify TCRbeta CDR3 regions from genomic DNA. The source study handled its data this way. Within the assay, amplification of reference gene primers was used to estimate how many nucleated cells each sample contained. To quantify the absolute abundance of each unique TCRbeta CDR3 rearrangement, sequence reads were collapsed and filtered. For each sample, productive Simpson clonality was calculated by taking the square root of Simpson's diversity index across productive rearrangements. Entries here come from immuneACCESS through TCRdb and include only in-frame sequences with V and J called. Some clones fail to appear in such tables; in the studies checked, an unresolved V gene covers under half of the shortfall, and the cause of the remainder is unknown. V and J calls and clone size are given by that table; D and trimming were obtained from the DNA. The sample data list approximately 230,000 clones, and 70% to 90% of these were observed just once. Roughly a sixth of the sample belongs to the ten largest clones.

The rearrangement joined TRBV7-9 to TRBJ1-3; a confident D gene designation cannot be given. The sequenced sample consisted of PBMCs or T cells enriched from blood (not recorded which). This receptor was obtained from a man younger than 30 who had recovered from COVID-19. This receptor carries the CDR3 CASSFPGLGNTIYF. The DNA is TGTGCCAGCAGCTTCCCTGGACTTGGAAACACCATATATTTT.